The 8 T cell receptor beta chains reported below all come from one sample, sequenced in a study of a mutant IDH1 vaccine in newly diagnosed glioma. As to time point: week 23, last vaccination. Doses of 300 ug of mutant IDH1 20-mer peptide were given with topical imiquimod. These receptors have no identified antigens. This table comes from immunoSEQ multiplex PCR, and its TCRdb copy is limited to in-frame clones, with some not included. The sample includes roughly 74,000 clones, around 85% of them seen just once. The source was PBMCs, collected from a glioma patient whose treatment included an IDH1 peptide vaccine. All receptors derive from a woman aged 50 to 60 with glioma.

V is TRBV30 and J is TRBJ1-6; D gene unclear. Germline lookup yields CDR1 GTSNPN and CDR2 SVGIG (reference sequence). With 8 bases removed from V and 7 bases from J, the gap between germline ends came to 15 bases. The CDR3 totals 13 residues. The CDR3 sequence: CARMAGPNSPLHF. CDR3 bases: TGTGCCCGGATGGCAGGCCCCAATTCACCCCTCCACTTT.

This clone has just a few counts. The chain carries TRBV6-6 and TRBJ1-1, with 11 bases lining up with TRBD1. Germline V gene sequence: CDR1 MNHNY, CDR2 SVGAGI (reference sequence). With V trimmed by 6 bases and J by 4 bases, 4 bases remained unmatched. This CDR3 is built from 14 residues. The CDR3 DNA reads as TGTGCCAGCAGGCAGGGACAGGGGGGCACTGAAGCTTTCTTT. Translating gives CASRQGQGGTEAFF.

The chain employs TRBV7-9 and TRBJ1-6, with 8 bases lining up with TRBD1. CDR3 length equals 15 residues. The V and J ends lost 7 bases and 8 bases, in that order; junction bases with no gene match: 10. Germline V lookup: CDR1 SEHNR, CDR2 FQNEAQ (reference sequence). The DNA of the CDR3 is TGTGCCAGCAACCCTCGGCAGGGGGCAGATTCACCCCTCCACTTT. This translates into CASNPRQGADSPLHF.

This clone was observed a handful of times. This chain connects TRBV7-3 to TRBJ1-1; D is perhaps TRBD1 (6 bases). V was clipped by 2 bases and J by 4 bases, with 11 bases between them. The length of the CDR3 is 14 residues. Germline-derived CDR1 and CDR2 are SGHTA and FQGTGA. Here the CDR3 reads CASSLSPGATEAFF. CDR3 coding DNA: TGTGCCAGCAGCTTATCACCGGGGGCCACTGAAGCTTTCTTT.

The gene calls are TRBV4-1 and TRBJ2-3; 7 nucleotides match TRBD2. Germline loops: CDR1 MGHRA, CDR2 YSYEKL. V dropped 4 bases and J dropped 1; count of bases not matched to a gene: 8. CDR3 length: 16 amino acids. As DNA, the CDR3 is TGCGCCAGCAGCCTTGGGGACTACGTTGGCACAGATACGCAGTATTTT. Encoded protein: CASSLGDYVGTDTQYF.

This clone was seen a handful of times. The chain is built from TRBV29-1 and TRBJ1-2, with 7 bases that match TRBD1. V lost 3 bases to trimming and J lost 8 bases; unmatched junction nucleotides: 6. Germline loops: CDR1 SQVTM, CDR2 ANQGSEA. The CDR3 contains 12 residues. The CDR3 nucleotides are TGCAGCGTTGACGACAGGGCTGGCGGCTACACCTTC. Residues: CSVDDRAGGYTF.

V gene TRBV10-3 combines with J gene TRBJ2-5; possible D gene TRBD2, 6 bases. Trimming cost V 0 bases and J 5 bases, with 7 bases left between them. This CDR3 comprises 13 residues. The germline CDR1 and CDR2 sequences are ENHRY and SYGVKD. The CDR3 here is CAISESGSETQYF. Written as DNA, the CDR3 is TGTGCCATCAGTGAGTCCGGGAGCGAGACCCAGTACTTC.

This chain connects TRBV7-9 to TRBJ2-3; D ambiguous. Germline-derived CDR1 and CDR2 are SEHNR and FQNEAQ (reference sequence). The germline V and J ends were trimmed by 1 base and 6 bases, with 5 bases remaining between them. This CDR3 is 12 amino acids long. CDR3 amino acids: CASSLVPDTQYF. The CDR3 bases are TGTGCCAGCAGCTTAGTACCGGATACGCAGTATTTT.